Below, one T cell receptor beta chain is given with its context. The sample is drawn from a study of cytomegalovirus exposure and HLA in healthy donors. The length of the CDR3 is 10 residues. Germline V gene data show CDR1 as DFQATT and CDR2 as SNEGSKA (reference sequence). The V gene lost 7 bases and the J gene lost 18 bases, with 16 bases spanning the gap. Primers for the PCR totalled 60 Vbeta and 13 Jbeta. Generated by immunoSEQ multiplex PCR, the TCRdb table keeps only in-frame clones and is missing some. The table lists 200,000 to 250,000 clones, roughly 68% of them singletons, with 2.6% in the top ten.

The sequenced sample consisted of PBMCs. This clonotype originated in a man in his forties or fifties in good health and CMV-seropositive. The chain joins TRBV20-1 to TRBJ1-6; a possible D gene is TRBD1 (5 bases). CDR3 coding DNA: TGCAGTGTCGGGGGTACTCTTAACCACTTT. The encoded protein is CSVGGTLNHF.